The present T cell receptor beta chain was sequenced within a study of shared clonotypes between healthy human individuals. Execution of the assay was at deep level. Sequencing was performed with immunoSEQ multiplex PCR; in TCRdb, only in-frame clones are kept and a portion is missing. The sample records some 630,000 clones, approximately 96% being singletons. The germline V gene encodes CDR1 SGHDT and CDR2 YYEEEE. V lost 4 bases and J lost 9, with 22 bases in between. The CDR3 consists of 15 residues. With regard to this clone: Its target is unknown.

In the naive CD8 group, cells lacked CD45RO and were positively selected for CCR7, so terminally differentiated effector memory CD45RA+ cells were left out. Study-level results: What naive subsets generally showed was a larger estimated richness than memory subsets showed. Four donors had about 5.1% of their naive CD4 clonotypes in common. Investigators collected only blood, and repertoires in tissues likely differ.

The source of this sequence is a woman aged 25 to 39 in good health. The chain uses TRBV5-6 and TRBJ1-1; unclear D gene. The material sequenced was naive CD8+ T cells sorted from blood. The CDR3 region is CASSGNVLGAFQAFF. The CDR3 DNA follows: TGTGCCAGCAGCGGGAACGTGTTGGGAGCCTTTCAAGCTTTCTTT.